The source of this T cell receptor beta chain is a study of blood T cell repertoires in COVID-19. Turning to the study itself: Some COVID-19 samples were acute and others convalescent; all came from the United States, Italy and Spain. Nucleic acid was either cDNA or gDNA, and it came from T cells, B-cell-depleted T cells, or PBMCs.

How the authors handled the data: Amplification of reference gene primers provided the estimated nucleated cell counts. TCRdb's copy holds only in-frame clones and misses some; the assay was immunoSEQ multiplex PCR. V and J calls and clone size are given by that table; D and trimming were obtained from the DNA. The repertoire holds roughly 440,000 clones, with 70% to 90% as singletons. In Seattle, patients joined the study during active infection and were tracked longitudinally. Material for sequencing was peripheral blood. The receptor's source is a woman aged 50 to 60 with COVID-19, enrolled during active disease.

As DNA, the CDR3 is TGTGCCAGTAGTCCCCTCCGGGGGACAGCACTGACCTTTCATGGCTACACCTTC. This codes for CASSPLRGTALTFHGYTF. The chain carries TRBV19 and TRBJ1-2; 7 positions match TRBD1. Germline CDR1 and CDR2: LNHDA and SQIVND (reference sequence). The CDR3 contains 18 residues. V trimming: 5 bases; J trimming: 6 bases; junction bases outside the gene matches: 21.